These T cell receptor beta chains were read from a single sample in a study of STAT5B mutations in CD4+ large granular lymphocyte leukemia. Only in-frame clones appear in the TCRdb table, and some are missing; sequencing was by immunoSEQ multiplex PCR. The sample holds more than 30,000 clones, approximately 80% seen once. The sample comprised CD4+ T cells from blood buffy coats. These receptors were obtained from a human donor in good health. Each CDR3 is given with its conserved first and last residue. Each record gives: J gene, D gene, V gene, clone size, CDR3 protein. D genes are given only for firm matches. Expanded clones get a size class; other rows say once, few or many, or leave the size out.

TRBJ2-1 TRBD2 TRBV29-1 NA CSVGSAGGYNEQFF
TRBJ1-5 TRBD1 TRBV7-2 NA CASSRTGGNQPQHF
TRBJ2-5 NA TRBV10-3 once CAISEGHQGKETQYF
TRBJ2-3 TRBD2 TRBV7-8 few CASSIGPSGGTDTQYF
TRBJ2-7 NA TRBV2 NA CASNIGPGIEQYF
TRBJ1-5 TRBD1 TRBV4-2 NA CASSKGTGGDQPQHF
TRBJ2-7 TRBD2 TRBV11-2 NA CASSPTSGGSYEQYF
TRBJ1-2 TRBD1 TRBV18 NA CASSLTPGQGEGYTF
TRBJ2-1 TRBD2 TRBV11-2 NA CASSLELAGGENEQFF
TRBJ2-7 TRBD1 TRBV5-1 NA CASSLFETGAREQYF
TRBJ2-7 NA TRBV6-1 NA CASSAMGSYEQYF
TRBJ2-7 NA TRBV4-1 NA CASSPGPGITYEQYF
TRBJ1-2 NA TRBV9 NA CASSVDRAGRGYGYTF
TRBJ1-5 TRBD1 TRBV5-3 NA CARSPTPYLTGGSLPLWSNQPQHF
TRBJ2-5 TRBD1 TRBV6-4 NA CASSEVDRDQETQYF
TRBJ2-3 TRBD1 TRBV7-9 once CASSGQATDTQYF
TRBJ2-7 NA TRBV27 NA CASSLAGKYEQYF
TRBJ1-5 NA TRBV2 few CASSEATDNQPQHF
TRBJ2-2 NA TRBV19 NA CASSIKSITGELFF
TRBJ2-6 NA TRBV19 NA CASSIGWGGSGANVLTF